This T cell receptor beta chain was obtained from a study of blood T cell repertoires in COVID-19. At the level of the study: Sources were T cells, B-cell-depleted T cells, or PBMCs; the material itself was cDNA or gDNA.

V shed 6 bases and J shed 5 bases, with 13 bases lying between them. The CDR3 loop spans 13 amino acids. CDR1 and CDR2 (germline): MNHEY, SVGAGI. In the source study's methods: Reference gene primers were amplified, and this amplification served to estimate nucleated cell counts. Repertoires were generated with immunoSEQ multiplex PCR, while TCRdb's copy carries only in-frame clones and drops some. The DNA gave D and trimming, while V, J and clone size come from that table. The sample has roughly 210,000 clones, approximately 81% seen once. The Seattle patients joined while their infection was active and were tracked longitudinally afterward.

This receptor was identified in a woman over 75 with COVID-19, enrolled during active disease. Sequencing was performed on peripheral blood. The J gene is TRBJ1-2, the V gene TRBV6-5, with D perhaps TRBD1 (6 bases). CDR3 sequence: CASSNIGGYGYTF. In DNA form, the CDR3 reads TGTGCCAGCAGCAATATAGGGGGATATGGCTACACCTTC.